These 10 T cell receptor beta chains were all obtained from the same sample, sequenced in a study of response to subunit inactivated influenza vaccine. TCRdb ran MiXCR on the RT-PCR reads and lists one entry per CDR3 protein. The table shows hundreds of thousands of distinct CDR3 sequences, with roughly 25% occurring only once. The input for sequencing was CD4+ T cells sorted from PBMCs, taken roughly 5 days after vaccination. The source of these receptors is a man between 45 and 60 years old who received an inactivated influenza vaccine.

The chain joins TRBV6-1 to TRBJ2-2, with 9 bases that match TRBD2. CDR3 length equals 16 residues. Germline CDR1 MNHNS, CDR2 SASEGT. Trimming cost V 7 bases and J 5 bases; bases outside gene matches: 11. The CDR3 nucleotides read TGTGCCAGCACTCAGACGCGGGGGGGCCTGACCGGGGAGCTGTTTTTT. It specifies CASTQTRGGLTGELFF.

The chain combines TRBV5-5 with TRBJ2-1; 16 bases are shared with TRBD2. The CDR3 sequence is 18 residues long. V shed 5 bases, J shed 0 bases, and the junction held 5 bases outside the gene matches. From germline, CDR1 is SGHKS and CDR2 YYEKEE (reference sequence). CDR3 nucleotide sequence: TGTGCCAGCAGGCTGGGACTAGCGGGAGGGCCCTCCTACAATGAGCAGTTCTTC. This codes for CASRLGLAGGPSYNEQFF. The entire variable domain, with the rest obtained from reference TRBV5-5 and TRBJ2-1, is as follows: DAGVTQSPTHLIKTRGQQVTLRCSPISGHKSVSWYQQVLGQGPQFIFQYYEKEERGRGNFPDRFSARQFPNYSSELNVNALLLGDSALYLCASRLGLAGGPSYNEQFFGPGTRLTVL.

This clonotype was observed a handful of times. The chain has TRBV12-3 or TRBV12-4 and TRBJ2-5, with D unresolved. Trimming stripped 5 bases from V and 0 bases from J, with 7 bases between. The CDR3 is made up of 13 amino acids. The CDR3 is CASSTLHQETQYF. In DNA form, the CDR3 reads TGTGCCAGCAGTACACTACACCAAGAGACCCAGTACTTC.

The chain employs TRBV4-3 and TRBJ2-3; no definite D call. The CDR3 covers 14 residues. Trimming stripped 0 bases from V and 1 base from J, with 5 bases between. The V gene's germline CDR1 is LGHNA and CDR2 YSLEER. DNA for the CDR3: TGCGCCAGCAGCCAAGATGCAGGCACAGATACGCAGTATTTT. Residues: CASSQDAGTDTQYF.

A single count supports this clonotype. The chain links TRBV7-3 to TRBJ2-3, with 7 bases identical to TRBD2. With 9 bases clipped from V and 2 bases from J, the junction kept 8 bases outside the gene matches. CDR1 is SGHTA, CDR2 FQGTGA, per germline. CDR3 length equals 14 residues. The CDR3 DNA is TGTGCCAGTAGACCCGGGACTACCACAGATACGCAGTATTTT. This sequence encodes CASRPGTTTDTQYF.

This clonotype was counted a few times. At one end, the junction sequence differs from germline, possibly due to a read error. The CDR3 reads CSARIRQGGGHTF. The DNA of the CDR3 is TGCAGTGCTAGAATTCGACAGGGCGGTGGCCACACCTTC. This chain uses TRBV20-1 with TRBJ1-2; 7 bases fit TRBD1. The CDR3 runs to 13 residues. Looked up from germline, CDR1 is DFQATT and CDR2 is SNEGSKA (reference sequence).

There are a few counts of this clonotype. The chain couples TRBV7-8 to TRBJ2-7; TRBD2 matches at 7 bases. With V trimmed by 0 bases and J by 6 bases, 11 bases remained unmatched. The CDR3 length is 16 residues. From germline, CDR1 is SGHVS and CDR2 FQNEAQ. The CDR3 reads CASSLAAAGVLVEQYF. The CDR3 DNA reads as TGTGCCAGCAGCTTAGCAGCCGCGGGGGTCCTTGTCGAGCAGTACTTC.

This sequence joins TRBV20-1 and TRBJ1-4, with unresolved D. V lost 8 bases and J lost 5, with 15 bases in between. CDR1 and CDR2 from the germline V gene are DFQATT and SNEGSKA (reference sequence). This CDR3 comprises 13 residues. Here the CDR3 DNA reads TGCAGTCTATCAGCCCTGGGGAATGAAAAACTGTTTTTT. It specifies CSLSALGNEKLFF.

The chain carries TRBV18 and TRBJ2-1; 9 bases agree with TRBD2. Germline V gene lookup returns CDR1 KGHSH and CDR2 LQKENI. This CDR3 is 15 amino acids long. The junction had 7 bases not matched to a gene; V was cut back by 6 bases and J by 4 bases. The CDR3 region is CASSELAGNYNEQFF. In DNA, the CDR3 is TGTGCCAGCTCGGAGCTAGCGGGGAATTACAATGAGCAGTTCTTC.

This sequence joins TRBV6-1 and TRBJ2-3, with D perhaps TRBD1 (6 bases). The CDR3 totals 13 residues. Germline loops: CDR1 MNHNS, CDR2 SASEGT. V gave up 7 bases and J gave up 3 bases, with 11 bases separating them. CDR3 region: CASTTRGTDTQYF. The CDR3 bases are TGTGCCAGCACAACCAGGGGAACAGATACGCAGTATTTT.